These 17 T cell receptor beta chains originate from one sample sequenced in a study of cytomegalovirus exposure and HLA in healthy donors. Primers for the PCR totalled 60 Vbeta and 13 Jbeta. The method was immunoSEQ multiplex PCR; TCRdb's version includes in-frame clones alone and lacks a portion of them. The sample consists of over 75,000 clones, around 67% of them appearing once. Source material: PBMCs. Receptors originate from a human donor in good health.

V gene TRBV29-1 combines with J gene TRBJ1-4; TRBD1 might be the D (5 bases). The CDR3 sequence is 12 residues long. V was trimmed by 7 bases and J by 5 bases, leaving 11 bases between them. CDR1 and CDR2 (germline): SQVTM, ANQGSEA. The CDR3 DNA reads TGCAGCGCTGGGGCAGGGAATGAAAAACTGTTTTTT. It translates to CSAGAGNEKLFF. Supplemented by reference TRBV29-1 and TRBJ1-4, the full variable domain reads SAVISQKPSRDICQRGTSLTIQCQVDSQVTMMFWYRQQPGQSLTLIATANQGSEATYESGFVIDKFPISRPNLTFSTLTVSNMSPEDSSIYLCSAGAGNEKLFFGSGTQLSVL.

This chain connects TRBV5-1 to TRBJ1-2; D remains ambiguous. The ends were cut back, 0 bases at V and 8 bases at J, with 14 bases in the middle. Germline V gene data show CDR1 as SGHRS and CDR2 as YFSETQ. The length of the CDR3 is 14 residues. CDR3 in amino acids: CASSLEGGRLGYTF. The CDR3 nucleotides read TGCGCCAGCAGCTTGGAAGGAGGGAGGTTAGGCTACACCTTC.

V gene TRBV10-3 combines with J gene TRBJ2-7, with 7 bases matching TRBD1. From germline, CDR1 is ENHRY and CDR2 SYGVKD. The CDR3 is 13 amino acids. Trimming removed 6 bases from V and 5 bases from J; junction bases left unmatched: 7. The CDR3 DNA sequence: TGTGCCATCAGATCCGGGACAGCGGACGAGCAGTACTTC. Translated, it gives CAIRSGTADEQYF.

The chain has TRBV9 and TRBJ2-1; TRBD2 matches 12 bases. The CDR3 spans 16 residues. The germline V gene encodes CDR1 SGDLS and CDR2 YYNGEE. V was pared by 0 bases and J by 8 bases, with 6 bases of the junction left unmatched. This chain's CDR3 is CASSVAPSGGGDEQFF. CDR3 in DNA: TGTGCCAGCAGCGTAGCCCCTAGCGGGGGGGGCGATGAGCAGTTCTTC.

The rearrangement joins TRBV29-1 to TRBJ1-2; possible D gene TRBD1, 6 bases. CDR3 length: 14 amino acids. Trimming cost V 4 bases and J 2 bases, with 14 bases left between them. Germline CDR1 reads SQVTM; CDR2 reads ANQGSEA. The CDR3 loop reads CSVADGQINYGYTF. The CDR3 coding sequence is TGCAGCGTTGCTGACGGACAGATAAACTATGGCTACACCTTC.

This chain joins TRBV4-2 and TRBJ2-3, with D possibly TRBD2 on 5 matching bases. Trimming took 1 base from V and 6 from J, leaving 20 bases between them. The CDR3 sequence is 17 residues long. CDR1 and CDR2 (germline): LGHNA, YNFKEQ. In DNA form, the CDR3 reads TGTGCCAGCAGCCAAGGAGATGGGCCAACGGGAAGTGATACGCAGTATTTT. Protein product: CASSQGDGPTGSDTQYF.

This rearrangement joins TRBV9 to TRBJ1-4; possibly TRBD1 for D (5 bases). Trimming left V 0 bases short and J 5 bases short, with 14 bases between. CDR1 and CDR2 (germline): SGDLS, YYNGEE. CDR3 size: 16 residues. The CDR3 DNA reads as TGTGCCAGCAGCGTAGGGGTGGAGGAGGGGAATGAAAAACTGTTTTTT. Its translation: CASSVGVEEGNEKLFF.

The chain employs TRBV5-8 and TRBJ2-2; D ambiguous. Deletions cut 0 bases from V and 3 bases from J, with 3 bases between. The CDR3 is 13 residues long. Germline-derived CDR1 and CDR2 are SGHTS and YDEGEE. The CDR3 nucleotides read TGTGCCAGCAGCTTGGCCTACACCGGGGAGCTGTTTTTT. This translates into CASSLAYTGELFF. Variable domain in full (rest from reference TRBV5-8 and TRBJ2-2): EAGVTQSPTHLIKTRGQQATLRCSPISGHTSVYWYQQALGLGLQFLLWYDEGEERNRGNFPPRFSGRQFPNYSSELNVNALELEDSALYLCASSLAYTGELFFGEGSRLTVL.

This clone occurred a few times. CDR3 region: CASSWGGPSYNEQFF. CDR3 nucleotides: TGTGCCAGCAGCTGGGGGGGGCCCTCCTACAATGAGCAGTTCTTC. The chain carries TRBV7-2 and TRBJ2-1, with TRBD2 as a possible D gene (7 bases). V lost 4 bases, J lost 0 bases, and 10 bases lay in between. Germline lookup yields CDR1 SGHTA and CDR2 FQGNSA. The CDR3 sequence is 15 residues long.

The rearrangement joins TRBV5-4 to TRBJ1-1; D is perhaps TRBD1 (6 bases). The CDR3 has 14 residues. V lost 2 bases and J lost 1, with 9 bases in between. Germline CDR1 is SGHNT and CDR2 is YYREEE (reference sequence). In DNA, the CDR3 is TGTGCCAGCAGCTTACAGGGCCCGAACACTGAAGCTTTCTTT. Translated, it gives CASSLQGPNTEAFF.

This chain joins TRBV6-5 and TRBJ1-1, with D hard to call. V gave up 0 bases and J gave up 5 bases, with 16 bases separating them. CDR1 is MNHEY and CDR2 is SVGAGI in the germline V gene. The CDR3 consists of 16 residues. For the CDR3, the DNA is TGTGCCAGCAGTTACTCGATGGGCCATAGGAATACTGAAGCTTTCTTT. Amino acid sequence: CASSYSMGHRNTEAFF.

CDR3: CASSILAGGVTDTQYF. In DNA, the CDR3 is TGTGCCAGCAGCATCCTAGCGGGGGGCGTCACAGATACGCAGTATTTT. The chain uses TRBV19 and TRBJ2-3; TRBD2 matches at 11 bases. In germline, CDR1 is LNHDA, CDR2 SQIVND (reference sequence). CDR3 length: 16 residues. Trimming at V came to 9 bases and at J to 2 bases, leaving 10 bases not matched to a gene.

This clone was picked up a small number of times. This chain links TRBV2 with TRBJ2-6; D perhaps matches TRBD1 (5 bases). With 7 bases removed from V and 4 bases from J, the gap between germline ends came to 14 bases. The CDR3 extends over 15 amino acids. Germline CDR1 is SNHLY and CDR2 is FYNNEI. Written as DNA, the CDR3 is TGTGCCAGCACGACGACAGAGTTCGGGGCCAACGTCCTGACTTTC. Its translation: CASTTTEFGANVLTF.

This rearrangement joins TRBV5-4 to TRBJ2-1, with 11 bases aligning to TRBD2. J gave up 7 bases and V 9 bases, and 9 bases lay outside the gene matches. CDR3 size: 14 residues. CDR1 is SGHNT and CDR2 is YYREEE in the germline V gene (reference sequence). The CDR3 DNA is TGTGCCACCCGACCGGGACTAGCGGTTAATGAGCAGTTCTTC. This encodes CATRPGLAVNEQFF.

The CDR3 coding sequence is TGTGCCAGCTCACCCCGGGACAGGGCAGCGGGAGCCAAAAACATTCAGTACTTC. Translation gives CASSPRDRAAGAKNIQYF. V is TRBV18 and J is TRBJ2-4; 9 positions agree with TRBD1. Unmatched junction bases numbered 9, after V lost 3 bases and J lost 0 bases. Germline assignment: CDR1 KGHSH and CDR2 LQKENI. This CDR3 region has 18 residues.

This clone was seen only a few times. This sequence joins TRBV4-3 and TRBJ2-7, with a possible D match to TRBD2 (5 bases). Germline CDR1 reads LGHNA; CDR2 reads YSLEER. The CDR3 length is 16 residues. The ends were cut back, 0 bases at V and 5 bases at J, with 17 bases in the middle. The CDR3 DNA sequence: TGCGCCAGCAGCCAAGATTCAACTAGTCATCTCGACGAGCAGTACTTC. Amino acid sequence: CASSQDSTSHLDEQYF.

V is TRBV5-1 and J is TRBJ1-2; TRBD1 matches at 10 bases. The germline V gene encodes CDR1 SGHRS and CDR2 YFSETQ. V was clipped by 2 bases and J by 3 bases; unmatched bases: 4. This CDR3 spans 15 amino acids. CDR3 DNA sequence: TGCGCCAGCAGCTTTCTGACAGGGGGCCACTATGGCTACACCTTC. Amino acids: CASSFLTGGHYGYTF.